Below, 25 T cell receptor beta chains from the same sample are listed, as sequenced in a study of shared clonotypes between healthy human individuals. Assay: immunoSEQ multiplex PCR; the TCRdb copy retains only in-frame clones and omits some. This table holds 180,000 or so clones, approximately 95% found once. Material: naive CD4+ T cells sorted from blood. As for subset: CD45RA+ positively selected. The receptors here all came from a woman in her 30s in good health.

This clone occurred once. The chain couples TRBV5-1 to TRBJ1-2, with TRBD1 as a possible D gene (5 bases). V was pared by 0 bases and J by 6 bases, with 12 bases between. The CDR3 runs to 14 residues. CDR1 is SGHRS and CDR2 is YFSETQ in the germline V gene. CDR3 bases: TGCGCCAGCAGCTTGGCCAGGGACGGAAATGGCTACACCTTC. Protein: CASSLARDGNGYTF.

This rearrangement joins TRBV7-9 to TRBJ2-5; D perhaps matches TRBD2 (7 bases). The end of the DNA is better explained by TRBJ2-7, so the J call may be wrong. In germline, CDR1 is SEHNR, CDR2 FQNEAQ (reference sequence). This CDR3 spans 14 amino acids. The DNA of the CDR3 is TGTGCCAGCACCTGGGCGGGGGCCTCCTACGAGCAGTACTTC. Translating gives CASTWAGASYEQYF.

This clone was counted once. The CDR3, as DNA: TGTGCCAGCAGCCCCATTGGTAGTAGCACAGATACGCAGTATTTT. Encoded protein: CASSPIGSSTDTQYF. V usage is TRBV6-5 and J usage is TRBJ2-3; D not certain. Germline V gene lookup returns CDR1 MNHEY and CDR2 SVGAGI. This CDR3 is built from 15 residues. The germline V and J ends were trimmed by 6 bases and 0 bases, with 13 bases remaining between them.

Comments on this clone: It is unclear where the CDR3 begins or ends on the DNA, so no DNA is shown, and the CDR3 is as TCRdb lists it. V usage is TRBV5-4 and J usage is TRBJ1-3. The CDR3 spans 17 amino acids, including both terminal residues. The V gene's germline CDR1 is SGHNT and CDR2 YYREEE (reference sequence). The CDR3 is CASSFGNGVFSGNTIYF.

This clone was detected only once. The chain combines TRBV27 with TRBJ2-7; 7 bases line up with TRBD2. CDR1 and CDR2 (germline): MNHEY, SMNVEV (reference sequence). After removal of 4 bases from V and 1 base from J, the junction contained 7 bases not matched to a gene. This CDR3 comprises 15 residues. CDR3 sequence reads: CASSSAGVGSYEQYF. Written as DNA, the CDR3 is TGTGCCAGCAGTTCGGCGGGAGTAGGTTCCTACGAGCAGTACTTC.

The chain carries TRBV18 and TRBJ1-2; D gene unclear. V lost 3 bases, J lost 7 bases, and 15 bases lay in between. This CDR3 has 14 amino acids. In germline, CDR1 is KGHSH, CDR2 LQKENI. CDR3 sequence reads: CASSPPPGVGGYTF. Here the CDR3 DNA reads TGTGCCAGCTCACCGCCACCCGGGGTGGGTGGCTACACCTTC.

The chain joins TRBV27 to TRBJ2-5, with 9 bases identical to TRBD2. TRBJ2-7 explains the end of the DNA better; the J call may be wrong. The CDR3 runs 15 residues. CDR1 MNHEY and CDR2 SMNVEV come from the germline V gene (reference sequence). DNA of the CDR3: TGTGCCAGCTCGCGGGGGGGTAGCGGGAGTTCCGAGCAGTACTTC. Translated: CASSRGGSGSSEQYF.

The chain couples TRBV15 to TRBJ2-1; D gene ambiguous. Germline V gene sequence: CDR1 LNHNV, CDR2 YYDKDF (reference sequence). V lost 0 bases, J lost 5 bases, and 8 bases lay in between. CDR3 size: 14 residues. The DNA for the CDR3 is TGTGCCACCAGCAGAGAGTTTAGTAACAATGAGCAGTTCTTC. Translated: CATSREFSNNEQFF.

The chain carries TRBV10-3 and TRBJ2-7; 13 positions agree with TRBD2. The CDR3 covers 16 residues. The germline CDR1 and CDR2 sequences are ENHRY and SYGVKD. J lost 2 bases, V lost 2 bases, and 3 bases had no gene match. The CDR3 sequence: CAISETSGRATYEQYF. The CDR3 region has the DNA TGTGCCATCAGTGAGACTAGCGGGAGGGCAACCTACGAGCAGTACTTC.

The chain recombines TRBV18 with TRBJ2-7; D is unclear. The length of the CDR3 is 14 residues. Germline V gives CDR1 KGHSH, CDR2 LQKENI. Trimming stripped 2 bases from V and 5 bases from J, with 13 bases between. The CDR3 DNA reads TGTGCCAGCTCACCAACCGGATTCACCCACGAGCAGTACTTC. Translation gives CASSPTGFTHEQYF. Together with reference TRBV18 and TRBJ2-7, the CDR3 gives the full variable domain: NAGVMQNPRHLVRRRGQEARLRCSPMKGHSHVYWYRQLPEEGLKFMVYLQKENIIDESGMPKERFSAEFPKEGPSILRIQQVVRGDSAAYFCASSPTGFTHEQYFGPGTRLTVT.

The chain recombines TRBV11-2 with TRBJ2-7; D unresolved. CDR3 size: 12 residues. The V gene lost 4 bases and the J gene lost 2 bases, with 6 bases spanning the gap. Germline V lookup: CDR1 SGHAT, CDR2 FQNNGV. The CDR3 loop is CASSSLAYEQYF. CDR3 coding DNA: TGTGCCAGCAGCTCTTTGGCCTACGAGCAGTACTTC.

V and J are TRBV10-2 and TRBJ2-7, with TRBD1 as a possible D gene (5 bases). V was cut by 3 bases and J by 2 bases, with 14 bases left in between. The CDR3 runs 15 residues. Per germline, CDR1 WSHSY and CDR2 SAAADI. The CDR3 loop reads CASSDARDRTYEQYF. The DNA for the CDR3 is TGCGCCAGCAGTGATGCCCGAGACAGAACCTACGAGCAGTACTTC.

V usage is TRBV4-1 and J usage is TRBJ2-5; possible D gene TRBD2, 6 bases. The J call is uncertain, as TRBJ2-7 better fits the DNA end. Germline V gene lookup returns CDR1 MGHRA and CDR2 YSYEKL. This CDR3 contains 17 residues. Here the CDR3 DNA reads TGCGCCAGCAGCCAAGAGGCTGCACTAGCCTATATTTACGAGCAGTACTTC. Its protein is CASSQEAALAYIYEQYF.

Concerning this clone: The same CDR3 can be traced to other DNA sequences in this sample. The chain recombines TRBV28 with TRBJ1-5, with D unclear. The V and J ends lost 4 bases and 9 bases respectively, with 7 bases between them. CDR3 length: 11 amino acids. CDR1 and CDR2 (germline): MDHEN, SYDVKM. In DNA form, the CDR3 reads TGTGCCAGCAGTTCGGACCGGCCCCAGCATTTT. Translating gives CASSSDRPQHF.

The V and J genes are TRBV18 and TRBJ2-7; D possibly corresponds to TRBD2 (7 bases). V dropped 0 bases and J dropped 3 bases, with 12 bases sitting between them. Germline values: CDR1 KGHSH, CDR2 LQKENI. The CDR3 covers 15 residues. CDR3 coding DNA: TGTGCCAGCTCACCACCGGCGAGGGGGGGCTACGAGCAGTACTTC. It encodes CASSPPARGGYEQYF.

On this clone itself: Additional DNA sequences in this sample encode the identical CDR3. The CDR3 region has the DNA TGTGCCAGCAGCCTGACAGGGAACTATGGCTACACCTTC. Protein product: CASSLTGNYGYTF. The chain links TRBV28 to TRBJ1-2; 7 bases align to TRBD1. This CDR3 region has 13 residues. With V trimmed by 6 bases and J by 2 bases, 3 bases remained unmatched. Germline CDR1 MDHEN, CDR2 SYDVKM.

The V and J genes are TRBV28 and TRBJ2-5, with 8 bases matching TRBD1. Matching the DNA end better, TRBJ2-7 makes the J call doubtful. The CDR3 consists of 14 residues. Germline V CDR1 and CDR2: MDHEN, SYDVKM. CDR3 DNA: TGTGCCAGCAGCCCGGGACAGGCTCCCTACGAGCAGTACTTC. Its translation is CASSPGQAPYEQYF.

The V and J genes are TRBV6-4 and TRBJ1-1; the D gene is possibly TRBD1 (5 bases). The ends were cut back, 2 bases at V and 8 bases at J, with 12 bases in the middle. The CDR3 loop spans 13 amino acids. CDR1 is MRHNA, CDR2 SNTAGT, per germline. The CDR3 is CASSDQDQGEAFF. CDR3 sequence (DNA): TGTGCCAGCAGTGACCAAGATCAGGGAGAAGCTTTCTTT.

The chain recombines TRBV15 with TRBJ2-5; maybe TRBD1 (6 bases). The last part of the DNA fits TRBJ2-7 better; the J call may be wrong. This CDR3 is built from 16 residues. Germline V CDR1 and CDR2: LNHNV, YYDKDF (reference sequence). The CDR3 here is CATSSSTGTTIYEQYF. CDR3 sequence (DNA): TGTGCCACCAGCAGTAGTACCGGGACAACTATCTACGAGCAGTACTTC.

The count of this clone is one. The CDR3 DNA reads TGTGCCAGCAGCTTAGTTTCCGCTAGCAATCAGCCCCAGCATTTT. Protein: CASSLVSASNQPQHF. V is TRBV7-2 and J is TRBJ1-5, with D uncertain. This CDR3 comprises 15 residues. Germline assignment: CDR1 SGHTA and CDR2 FQGNSA. V shed 1 base and J shed 0 bases, with 7 bases lying between them.

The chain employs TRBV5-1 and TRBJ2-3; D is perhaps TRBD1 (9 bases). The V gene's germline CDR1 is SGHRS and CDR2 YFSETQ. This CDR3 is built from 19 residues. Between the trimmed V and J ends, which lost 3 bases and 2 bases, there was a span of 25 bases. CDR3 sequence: CASSWGQGGSGAPTDTQYF. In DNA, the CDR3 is TGCGCCAGCAGCTGGGGACAGGGCGGTAGCGGGGCCCCCACAGATACGCAGTATTTT.

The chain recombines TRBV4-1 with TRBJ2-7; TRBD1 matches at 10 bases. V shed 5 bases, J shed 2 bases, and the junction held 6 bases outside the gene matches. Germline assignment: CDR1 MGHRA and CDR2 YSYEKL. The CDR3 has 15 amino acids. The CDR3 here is CASSSRTGGPYEQYF. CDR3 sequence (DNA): TGCGCCAGCAGCTCGCGGACAGGGGGTCCCTACGAGCAGTACTTC.

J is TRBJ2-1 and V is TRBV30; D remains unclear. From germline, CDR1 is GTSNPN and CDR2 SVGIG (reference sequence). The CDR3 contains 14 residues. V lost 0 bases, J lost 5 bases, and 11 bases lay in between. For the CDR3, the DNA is TGTGCCTGGAGTGTTCTGACCGAAAACAATGAGCAGTTCTTC. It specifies CAWSVLTENNEQFF.

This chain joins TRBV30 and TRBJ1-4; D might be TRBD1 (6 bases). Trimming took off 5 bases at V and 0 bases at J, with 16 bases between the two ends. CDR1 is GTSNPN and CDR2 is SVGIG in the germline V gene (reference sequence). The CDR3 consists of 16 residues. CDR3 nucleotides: TGTGCCTGGTCCCGGGACATAGTTGCAACTAATGAAAAACTGTTTTTT. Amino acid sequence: CAWSRDIVATNEKLFF.

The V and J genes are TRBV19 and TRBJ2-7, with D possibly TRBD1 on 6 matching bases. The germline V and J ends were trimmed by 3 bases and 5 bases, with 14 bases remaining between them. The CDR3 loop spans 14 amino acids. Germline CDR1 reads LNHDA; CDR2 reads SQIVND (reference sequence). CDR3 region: CASSIRGSRDEQYF. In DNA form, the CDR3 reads TGTGCCAGTAGTATCAGGGGCTCTCGGGACGAGCAGTACTTC.